Sequencing of this T cell receptor (beta chain) was carried out in a study of glioma-infiltrating T cells after dendritic cell vaccination. Overall study context: At biweekly intervals, patients got three intradermal dendritic cell vaccine injections.

Time point reported: after dendritic cell vaccination, including at tumor progression/relapse. Primers: 60 V beta forward and 13 J beta reverse. TCRdb's copy holds only in-frame clones and misses some; the assay was immunoSEQ multiplex PCR. The sample lists 85,000 to 100,000 clones; over 80% were seen once. Notes on the study in general: Few patients contributed both blood and tumor specimens. Higher TCR clonality did not directly relate to longer survival.

For this clone: Its target is unknown.

The CDR3 is 22 amino acids. The material was blood, obtained after dendritic cell vaccination. This chain uses TRBV1 with TRBJ2-3; TRBD2 is the table's D call and was not checked against the DNA. TRBV1 corresponds to a pseudogene. The receptor's source is a human donor with glioblastoma. Here the CDR3 DNA reads TGCACCAGCAGCCAAGCCCTCGGGACTAGCGGGGGGTGGTTATGTTTAACAGATACGCAGTATTTT. As protein: CTSSQALGTSGGWLCLTDTQYF.